This TCR beta chain comes out of a study of regulatory T cells in long-lasting Graves disease. Regarding time point: newly diagnosed GD, antithyroid drugs for less than 3 months. PBMC-derived RNA was used for the TCR library. In building TCR beta libraries, iRepertoire HTBI primers were used together with Arm-PCR of CDR3 regions. TCRdb independently ran MiXCR on the multiplex PCR reads; one entry per CDR3 protein. The table records 400,000 to 500,000 distinct CDR3 sequences, around 14% of them present only once. Between the trimmed V and J ends, which lost 2 bases and 3 bases, there was a span of 5 bases. The length of the CDR3 is 13 residues. The germline V gene encodes CDR1 ENHRY and CDR2 SYGVKD. A further study also used this sample, focusing on T cells in Graves' hyperthyroidism and ophthalmopathy.

The clonotype originates from a woman in her thirties with Graves disease. V and J are TRBV10-3 and TRBJ2-1; no definite D call. The sequencing here drew on peripheral blood mononuclear cells (PBMCs), taken at new diagnosis, from a patient treated with antithyroid drugs. The CDR3: CAISEGDYNEQFF. In DNA form, the CDR3 reads TGTGCCATCAGTGAGGGGGACTACAATGAGCAGTTCTTC.